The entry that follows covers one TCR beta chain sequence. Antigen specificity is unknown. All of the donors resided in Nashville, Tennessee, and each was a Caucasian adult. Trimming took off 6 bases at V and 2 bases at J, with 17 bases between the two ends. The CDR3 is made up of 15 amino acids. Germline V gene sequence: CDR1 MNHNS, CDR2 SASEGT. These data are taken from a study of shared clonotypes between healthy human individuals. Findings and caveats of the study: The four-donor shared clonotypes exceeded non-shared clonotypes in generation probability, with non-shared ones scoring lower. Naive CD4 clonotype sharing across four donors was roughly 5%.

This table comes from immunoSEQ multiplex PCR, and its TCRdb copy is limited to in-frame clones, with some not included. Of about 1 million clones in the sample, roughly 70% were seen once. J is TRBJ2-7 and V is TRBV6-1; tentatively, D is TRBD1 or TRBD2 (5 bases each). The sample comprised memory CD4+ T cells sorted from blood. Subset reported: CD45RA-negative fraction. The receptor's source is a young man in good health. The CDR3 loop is CASRGGGTFPYEQYF. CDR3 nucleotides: TGTGCCAGCAGAGGTGGGGGAACCTTCCCCTACGAGCAGTACTTC.